The T cell receptor beta chain described here comes from a study of control samples from healthy donors and cancer patients. The sample holds one count of this clone. Assay used: immunoSEQ multiplex PCR; TCRdb lists only in-frame clones, some missing. In the table there are 100,000 to 120,000 clones, roughly 90% of which are singletons. Per germline, CDR1 ENHRY and CDR2 SYGVKD. The V and J ends lost 11 bases and 3 bases, in that order; junction bases with no gene match: 19. The length of the CDR3 is 19 residues. The rearrangement links TRBV10-3 to TRBJ2-2; 12 nucleotides match TRBD1. What was sequenced was PBMCs. This clonotype was sampled from a woman aged 55-70 years with lung cancer. This chain's CDR3 is CAPPRGDRGPRGDTGELFF. For the CDR3, the DNA is TGTGCCCCCCCCCGAGGGGACAGGGGGCCGCGGGGGGACACCGGGGAGCTGTTTTTT.